A selection of T cell receptor beta chains follows, all from one sample in a study of blood T cells in healthy people across ages. MiXCR, run by TCRdb on the 5' RACE reads, gives a single entry per CDR3 protein. Of approximately 690,000 distinct CDR3 sequences in the sample, around three fifths were seen once. The specimen was blood. The receptors originated from a man aged 60 to 69 in good health. Each CDR3 is given with its conserved first and last residue.

>TRBJ2-1|13|TRBV20-1
CSAPMTGRGEQFF
>TRBJ1-1|13|TRBV6-5
CASSVQGWTEAFF
>TRBJ2-3|12|TRBV29-1
CSVRDNSDTQYF
>TRBJ1-1|16|TRBV5-1
CANSFSGVPLDTEAFF
>TRBJ2-5|13|TRBV11-2
CASSFGFQETQYF
>TRBJ1-2|15|TRBV6-6
CASSYSGAPGYGYTF
>TRBJ1-4|15|TRBV20-1
CSVVQGGGYGEKLFF
>TRBJ2-5|16|TRBV24-1
CATSDLKLAGVGTQYF
>TRBJ2-5|12|TRBV20-1
CRARGGPETQYF
>TRBJ2-7|16|TRBV3-1
CASSQVGGRGGNEQYF
>TRBJ2-3|16|TRBV9
CASSGSSGGTTDTQYF
>TRBJ2-2|15|TRBV20-1
CSARDRLALTGELFF
>TRBJ1-2|16|TRBV5-6
CASSLSPGGSNYGYTF
>TRBJ1-1|16|TRBV12-3/TRBV12-4
CASSSTDRTANTEAFF
>TRBJ2-7|13|TRBV5-5
CASSHGTLYEQYF
>TRBJ1-1|15|TRBV7-2
CASSFGTGVNTEAFF
>TRBJ2-1|17|TRBV3-1
CASSETSGGTSYNEQFF
>TRBJ2-1|15|TRBV20-1
CSARDWVDRVNEQFF
>TRBJ2-7|15|TRBV20-1
CSAKKPGQGPYEQYF
>TRBJ2-2|17|TRBV7-2
CASSSLILTPNTGELFF
>TRBJ2-3|15|TRBV20-1
CSAPGGAGVSDTQYF
>NA|16|TRBV7-2
CASSRTSGGTTYEQYF
>TRBJ2-3|16|TRBV15
CATSSSGGVLADTQYF
>TRBJ2-6|18|TRBV7-6
CASSLKQGSSSGADVLTF
>TRBJ2-1|17|TRBV3-1
CASSPRPLAVNYNEQFF
>TRBJ2-2|12|TRBV7-9
CASSPEGGELFF
>TRBJ2-1|14|TRBV7-9
CAGNPGNGLNKQFF
>TRBJ2-5|14|TRBV18
CASSLDLTEETQYF
>TRBJ1-6|16|TRBV6-5
CASSPDSTSYNSPLHF
>TRBJ2-7|14|TRBV7-2
CASSLSGASYKQYF
>TRBJ2-7|13|TRBV6-7
CASQSPPHYEQYF
>TRBJ1-1|14|TRBV13
CASREDTRRTEAFF
>TRBJ2-5|15|TRBV5-1
CASTLQGGTGETQYF
>TRBJ2-3|15|TRBV5-1
CASSLASGPADTQYF
>TRBJ2-3|16|TRBV5-1
CASSLGSGDRTDTQYF
>TRBJ2-2|15|TRBV21-1
CASSPRGGNTGELFF
>NA|15|TRBV4-1
CASSQERTEYYEQYF
>TRBJ2-7|14|TRBV11-2
CASSRTYYSYEQYF
>TRBJ1-2|12|TRBV6-5
CASNGANYGYTF
>TRBJ1-1|13|TRBV10-3
CAISSDRDTEAFF
>TRBJ2-7|12|TRBV2
CASTFDRDEQYF
>TRBJ2-1|14|TRBV5-1
CASSSRGGAGEQFF
>TRBJ2-5|15|TRBV15
CATKLPTGPQETQYF